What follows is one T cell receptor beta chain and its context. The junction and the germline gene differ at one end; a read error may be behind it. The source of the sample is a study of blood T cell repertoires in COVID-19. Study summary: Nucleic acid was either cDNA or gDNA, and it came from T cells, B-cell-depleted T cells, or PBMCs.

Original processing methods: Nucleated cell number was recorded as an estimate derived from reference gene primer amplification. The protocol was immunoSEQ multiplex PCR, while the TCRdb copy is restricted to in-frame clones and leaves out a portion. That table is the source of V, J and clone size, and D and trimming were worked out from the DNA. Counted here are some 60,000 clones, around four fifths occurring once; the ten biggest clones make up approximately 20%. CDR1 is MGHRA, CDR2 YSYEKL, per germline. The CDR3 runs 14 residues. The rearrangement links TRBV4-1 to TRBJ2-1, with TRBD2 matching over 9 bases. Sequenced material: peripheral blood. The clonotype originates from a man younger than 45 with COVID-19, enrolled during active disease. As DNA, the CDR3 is TGCGCCAGCAGTCAAGCGGGAGGCAGTGGTGAGCAGTTCTTC. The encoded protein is CASSQAGGSGEQFF.